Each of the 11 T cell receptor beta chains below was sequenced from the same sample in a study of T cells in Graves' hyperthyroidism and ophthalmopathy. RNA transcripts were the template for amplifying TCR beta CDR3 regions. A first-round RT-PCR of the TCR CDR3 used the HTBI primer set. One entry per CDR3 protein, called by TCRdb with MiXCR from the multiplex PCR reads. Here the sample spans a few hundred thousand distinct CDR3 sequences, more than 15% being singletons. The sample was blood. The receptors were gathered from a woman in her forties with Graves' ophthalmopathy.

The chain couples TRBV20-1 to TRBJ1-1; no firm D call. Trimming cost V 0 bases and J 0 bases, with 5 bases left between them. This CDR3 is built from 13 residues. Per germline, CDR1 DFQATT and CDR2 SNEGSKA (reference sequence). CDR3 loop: CSAREQMNTEAFF. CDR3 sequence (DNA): TGCAGTGCTAGAGAACAGATGAACACTGAAGCTTTCTTT.

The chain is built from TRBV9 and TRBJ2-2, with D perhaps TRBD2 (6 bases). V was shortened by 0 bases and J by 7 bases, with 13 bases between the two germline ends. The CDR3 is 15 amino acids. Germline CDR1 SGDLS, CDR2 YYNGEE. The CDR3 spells CASSVAEGVGGELFF. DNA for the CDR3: TGTGCCAGCAGCGTAGCGGAGGGCGTAGGCGGGGAGCTGTTTTTT.

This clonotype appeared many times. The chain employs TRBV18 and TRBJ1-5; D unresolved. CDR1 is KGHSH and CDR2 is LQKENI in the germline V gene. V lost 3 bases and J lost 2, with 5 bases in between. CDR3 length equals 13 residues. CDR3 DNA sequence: TGTGCCAGCTCACCTTCCGGCAATCAGCCCCAGCATTTT. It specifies CASSPSGNQPQHF.

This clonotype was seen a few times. The CDR3 bases are TGTGCCAGCAGCTTAAGGGTCTTCCACGAGCAGTACTTC. Protein: CASSLRVFHEQYF. The genes are TRBV7-2 and TRBJ2-7; D is unclear. With 2 bases removed from V and 5 bases from J, the gap between germline ends came to 10 bases. Germline V CDR1 and CDR2: SGHTA, FQGNSA. The CDR3 length is 13 residues.

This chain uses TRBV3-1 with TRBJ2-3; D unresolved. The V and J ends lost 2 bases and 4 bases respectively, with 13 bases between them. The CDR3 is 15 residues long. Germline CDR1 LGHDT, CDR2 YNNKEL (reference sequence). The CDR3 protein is CASSQPTPLADTQYF. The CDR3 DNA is TGTGCCAGCAGCCAACCGACACCTCTTGCAGATACGCAGTATTTT.

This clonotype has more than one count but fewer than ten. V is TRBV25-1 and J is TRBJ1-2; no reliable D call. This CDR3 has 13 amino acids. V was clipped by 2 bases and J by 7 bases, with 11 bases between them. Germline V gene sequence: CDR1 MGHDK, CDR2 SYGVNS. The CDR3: CASSETGSTGYTF. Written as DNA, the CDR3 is TGTGCCAGCAGTGAAACGGGCAGTACTGGCTACACCTTC.

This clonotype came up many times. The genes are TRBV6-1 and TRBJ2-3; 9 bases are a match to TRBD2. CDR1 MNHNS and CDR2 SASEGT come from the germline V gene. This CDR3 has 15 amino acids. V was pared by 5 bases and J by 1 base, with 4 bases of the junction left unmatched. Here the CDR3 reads CASSIAGVGTDTQYF. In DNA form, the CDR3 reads TGTGCCAGCAGTATAGCGGGAGTTGGCACAGATACGCAGTATTTT.

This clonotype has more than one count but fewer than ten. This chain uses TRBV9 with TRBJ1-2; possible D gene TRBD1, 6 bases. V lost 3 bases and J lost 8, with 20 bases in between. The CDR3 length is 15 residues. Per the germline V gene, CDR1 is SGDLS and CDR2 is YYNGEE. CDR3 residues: CASSGDRHPGSGYTF. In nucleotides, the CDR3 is TGTGCCAGCAGCGGAGACAGGCACCCGGGGAGCGGCTACACCTTC.

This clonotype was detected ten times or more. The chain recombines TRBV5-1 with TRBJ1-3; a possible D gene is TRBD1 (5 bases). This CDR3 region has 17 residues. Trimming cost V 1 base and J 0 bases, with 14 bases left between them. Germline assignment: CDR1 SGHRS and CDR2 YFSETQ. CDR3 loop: CASSLHTGLSSGNTIYF. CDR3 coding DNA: TGCGCCAGCAGCTTGCATACGGGGCTGAGCTCTGGAAACACCATATATTTT.

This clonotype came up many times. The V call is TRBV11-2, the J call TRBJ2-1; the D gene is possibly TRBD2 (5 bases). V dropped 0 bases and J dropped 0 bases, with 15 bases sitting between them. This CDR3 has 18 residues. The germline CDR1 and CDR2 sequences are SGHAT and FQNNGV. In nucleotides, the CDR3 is TGTGCCAGCAGCTTAGAAGGCCCAACTAGTCCCTCCTACAATGAGCAGTTCTTC. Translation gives CASSLEGPTSPSYNEQFF.

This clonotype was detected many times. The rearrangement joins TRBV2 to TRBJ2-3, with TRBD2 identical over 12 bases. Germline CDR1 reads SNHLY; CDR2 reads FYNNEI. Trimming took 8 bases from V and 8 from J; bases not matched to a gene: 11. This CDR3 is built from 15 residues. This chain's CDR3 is CASSPRASGGVTQYF. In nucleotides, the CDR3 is TGTGCCAGCTCCCCCCGAGCTAGCGGGGGGGTTACGCAGTATTTT. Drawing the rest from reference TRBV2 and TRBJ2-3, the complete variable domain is EPEVTQTPSHQVTQMGQEVILRCVPISNHLYFYWYRQILGQKVEFLVSFYNNEISEKSEIFDDQFSVERPDGSNFTLKIRSTKLEDSAMYFCASSPRASGGVTQYFGPGTRLTVL.